This T cell receptor (beta chain) was identified in a study of blood T cells in healthy people across ages. This clonotype appeared a few times. Each sample yielded at least 6.5 million isolated PBMCs. V shed 4 bases and J 11 bases; nucleotides not matched to a gene: 10. The CDR3 sequence is 13 residues long. From germline, CDR1 is SGHNT and CDR2 YENEEA. Then a second PCR, running roughly 7 to 11 cycles, was carried out with a sample-barcoded 5' primer and a J-beta primer mix. From each sample, at least 2.5 million paired-end reads containing CDR3 were obtained. Via MiXCR, TCRdb re-called the 5' RACE reads, giving one row per CDR3 protein. The sample records approximately 1,700,000 distinct CDR3 sequences, around 42% being singletons.

The source is a human donor in good health. The chain combines TRBV11-3 with TRBJ2-5; 7 bases align to TRBD1. The sample was blood. The CDR3 sequence: CASSYGTDSEQYF. The DNA for the CDR3 is TGTGCCAGCAGCTACGGGACAGACTCGGAGCAGTACTTC.